This entry lists 21 T cell receptor beta chains sequenced from one sample in a study of shared clonotypes between healthy human individuals (dated by TCRdb to the early 2020s). Libraries came from the immunoSEQ multiplex PCR assay. As stored in TCRdb, this immuneACCESS dataset retains in-frame rearrangements with V and J assigned. A fraction of the clones does not appear; measured against another copy, unresolved V genes explain less than half of the discrepancy, and the remainder lacks a known reason. The sample table shows over 150,000 clones, and 66% are seen once. The leading ten clones occupy roughly a tenth of the sample. The sample taken for sequencing was memory CD4+ T cells sorted from blood. This sample's cell subset or site label indicates: CD45RA-negative fraction. The receptors come from a man aged 25-45 years in good health.

This clone has only a few counts. The CDR3 bases are TGTGCCAGCAGCCCCGGACAGGGAATTGGCTACACCTTC. Amino acid sequence: CASSPGQGIGYTF. This chain joins TRBV11-2 and TRBJ1-2; TRBD1 aligns across 8 bases. The V and J ends lost 5 bases and 7 bases, in that order; junction bases with no gene match: 6. This CDR3 contains 13 residues. CDR1 and CDR2 from the germline V gene are SGHAT and FQNNGV.

The rearrangement links TRBV5-1 to TRBJ2-1, with D unclear. The CDR3 runs to 16 residues. Germline loops: CDR1 SGHRS, CDR2 YFSETQ. Trimming left V 0 bases short and J 0 bases short, with 10 bases between. The CDR3 loop reads CASSLASLPSYNEQFF. The CDR3 bases are TGCGCCAGCAGCTTGGCTTCCCTCCCCTCCTACAATGAGCAGTTCTTC. Variable domain in full (rest from reference TRBV5-1 and TRBJ2-1): KAGVTQTPRYLIKTRGQQVTLSCSPISGHRSVSWYQQTPGQGLQFLFEYFSETQRNKGNFPGRFSGRQFSNSRSEMNVSTLELGDSALYLCASSLASLPSYNEQFFGPGTRLTVL.

V is TRBV10-1 and J is TRBJ1-1; D uncertain. The CDR3 is 12 residues long. With 8 bases removed from V and 0 bases from J, the gap between germline ends came to 7 bases. Germline values: CDR1 WNHNN, CDR2 SYGVQD (reference sequence). The CDR3 is CASGRVNTEAFF. CDR3 sequence (DNA): TGCGCCAGCGGGAGGGTGAACACTGAAGCTTTCTTT.

The V and J genes are TRBV6-5 and TRBJ2-5, with D possibly being TRBD1 (6 bases). The V end lost 10 bases, the J end lost 5 bases, and 17 bases lay between the germline ends. CDR1 MNHEY and CDR2 SVGAGI come from the germline V gene. The CDR3 length is 13 residues. The CDR3 region is CAILGTPKETQYF. Written as DNA, the CDR3 is TGTGCCATCTTGGGGACACCTAAGGAGACCCAGTACTTC.

The chain is built from TRBV6-5 and TRBJ2-1; 9 nucleotides match TRBD2. Per germline, CDR1 MNHEY and CDR2 SVGAGI. V shed 7 bases and J 9 bases; nucleotides not matched to a gene: 7. This CDR3 has 13 residues. The chain's CDR3 is CASNPGGGGEQFF. CDR3 coding DNA: TGTGCCAGCAACCCCGGCGGGGGGGGTGAGCAGTTCTTC.

This clone was observed once. The chain employs TRBV9 and TRBJ2-1; D may be TRBD2 (7 bases). The CDR3 is 15 amino acids. Trimming pared 2 bases from V and 3 bases from J, leaving 12 bases between. Germline CDR1 and CDR2: SGDLS and YYNGEE. DNA for the CDR3: TGTGCCAGCAGCGTGGAGGGAGGGGGCTACAATGAGCAGTTCTTC. It is translated as CASSVEGGGYNEQFF.

The CDR3 is CASSSARAGGETQYF. The DNA of the CDR3 is TGTGCCAGCAGCTCGGCAAGGGCGGGGGGAGAGACCCAGTACTTC. This chain joins TRBV13 and TRBJ2-5; 8 bases are shared with TRBD2. Germline V gene lookup returns CDR1 PRHDT and CDR2 FYEKMQ (reference sequence). The ends lost 4 bases at V and 4 bases at J; junction bases unmatched: 8. CDR3 length: 15 amino acids.

This clone has a count of ten or more. The chain links TRBV10-2 to TRBJ1-1; TRBD1 agrees at 7 bases. With 3 bases clipped from V and 5 bases from J, the junction kept 15 bases outside the gene matches. In germline, CDR1 is WSHSY, CDR2 SAAADI. CDR3 size: 17 residues. CDR3 sequence reads: CASSDFKGQRGGTEAFF. CDR3 DNA sequence: TGCGCCAGCAGTGATTTCAAGGGACAGCGAGGAGGAACTGAAGCTTTCTTT.

The rearrangement links TRBV6-5 to TRBJ2-7; 7 positions agree with TRBD2. Trimming cost V 2 bases and J 2 bases; bases outside gene matches: 9. The CDR3 covers 16 residues. Germline V CDR1 and CDR2: MNHEY, SVGAGI. The CDR3 sequence is CASSYGDYRLAYEQYF. CDR3 bases: TGTGCCAGCAGTTACGGGGACTATCGTCTCGCCTACGAGCAGTACTTC.

This clone was observed a single time. This chain uses TRBV5-5 with TRBJ2-3, with D perhaps matching TRBD1 (6 bases). The V gene's germline CDR1 is SGHKS and CDR2 YYEKEE (reference sequence). The V and J ends lost 2 bases and 4 bases respectively, with 11 bases between them. The CDR3 covers 14 residues. CDR3: CASSLQGYADTQYF. The CDR3 DNA sequence: TGTGCCAGCAGCTTACAGGGTTATGCAGATACGCAGTATTTT.

This chain connects TRBV25-1 to TRBJ1-1, with D possibly being TRBD1 (5 bases). The germline V gene has CDR1 MGHDK and CDR2 SYGVNS. The length of the CDR3 is 12 residues. Trimming removed 10 bases at V and 1 base at J, with 10 bases between. CDR3 nucleotide sequence: TGTGCCACCTCCGACAGGAACACTGAAGCTTTCTTT. This encodes CATSDRNTEAFF.

The rearrangement joins TRBV7-3 to TRBJ2-1, with D perhaps matching TRBD2 (6 bases). The germline CDR1 and CDR2 sequences are SGHTA and FQGTGA. The CDR3 extends over 15 amino acids. Trimming left V 1 base short and J 4 bases short, with 11 bases between. The CDR3 sequence is CASSLNVAAYNEQFF. The CDR3 DNA sequence: TGTGCCAGCAGCTTAAATGTAGCGGCATACAATGAGCAGTTCTTC.

The chain has TRBV4-1 and TRBJ2-2; no definite D call. Germline V gene sequence: CDR1 MGHRA, CDR2 YSYEKL. The V end was cut by 4 bases, the J end by 5 bases, with 14 bases between. The CDR3 is made up of 15 amino acids. The CDR3 nucleotides read TGCGCCAGCAGCCTTAGGAGCGACGGGACCGGGGAGCTGTTTTTT. Its protein is CASSLRSDGTGELFF.

The chain combines TRBV5-1 with TRBJ2-2; TRBD1 might be the D (5 bases). Trimming removed 5 bases from V and 2 bases from J, with 13 bases in between. Per germline, CDR1 SGHRS and CDR2 YFSETQ. This CDR3 is 15 amino acids long. CDR3 loop: CASSVDSQNTGELFF. The DNA for the CDR3 is TGCGCCAGCAGTGTAGACAGCCAAAACACCGGGGAGCTGTTTTTT.

The chain has TRBV9 and TRBJ2-2, with 9 nucleotides matching TRBD1. With 4 bases clipped from V and 7 bases from J, the junction kept 8 bases outside the gene matches. Germline CDR1 SGDLS, CDR2 YYNGEE. This CDR3 contains 15 residues. The CDR3 sequence is CASSSQGAVGGELFF. The DNA for the CDR3 is TGTGCCAGCAGCTCACAGGGGGCGGTTGGCGGGGAGCTGTTTTTT.

The V and J genes are TRBV4-3 and TRBJ1-2; D is ambiguous. The CDR3 is made up of 15 amino acids. CDR1 LGHNA and CDR2 YSLEER come from the germline V gene. V was cut by 0 bases and J by 7 bases, with 15 bases left in between. This CDR3 is CASSQEIDGIAGYTF. The CDR3 DNA reads as TGCGCCAGCAGCCAAGAGATAGATGGGATTGCTGGCTACACCTTC.

This chain links TRBV12-1 with TRBJ1-4; the D call TRBD1 from the table was never checked on the DNA. TRBV12-1 is deemed a pseudogene. CDR3 size: 15 residues. The DNA for the CDR3 is TGTGCCAGCAGCCACCGACAGACTTCTAATGAAAAACTGTTTTTT. Translation gives CASSHRQTSNEKLFF.

The genes are TRBV9 and TRBJ2-7, with TRBD2 matching over 10 bases. CDR3 length: 15 residues. The germline V gene encodes CDR1 SGDLS and CDR2 YYNGEE. Unmatched junction bases numbered 4, after V lost 0 bases and J lost 4 bases. The CDR3 DNA sequence: TGTGCCAGCAGCGTAGCTAGCGGGAGTCAATACGAGCAGTACTTC. Protein sequence: CASSVASGSQYEQYF.

In its sample, this clone was seen once. CDR3 nucleotides: TGCAGGGTGGGGCTTGGGACCGAGCAGTACTTC. It specifies CRVGLGTEQYF. The rearrangement joins TRBV20-1 to TRBJ2-7, with D perhaps being TRBD1 or TRBD2 (5 bases each). Germline V gives CDR1 DFQATT, CDR2 SNEGSKA (reference sequence). This CDR3 region has 11 residues.

The genes are TRBV28 and TRBJ2-7; TRBD1 matches at 8 bases. CDR1 is MDHEN, CDR2 SYDVKM, per germline. V lost 3 bases to trimming and J lost 4 bases; unmatched junction nucleotides: 5. The CDR3 has 14 residues. The CDR3 reads CASSFTGGRYEQYF. CDR3 coding DNA: TGTGCCAGCAGTTTTACAGGGGGGAGATACGAGCAGTACTTC.

The gene calls are TRBV7-8 and TRBJ1-4; 9 positions agree with TRBD1. The CDR3 has 18 amino acids. The germline V gene has CDR1 SGHVS and CDR2 FQNEAQ. Trimming at V came to 4 bases and at J to 7 bases, leaving 16 bases not matched to a gene. CDR3 bases: TGTGCCAGCAGCTCCAGAACGCGGACAGGGGCCAGAGGTGAAAAACTGTTTTTT. As protein: CASSSRTRTGARGEKLFF. The variable domain in full, with the rest retrieved from reference TRBV7-8 and TRBJ1-4, is GAGVSQSPRYKVAKRGQDVALRCDPISGHVSLFWYQQALGQGPEFLTYFQNEAQLDKSGLPSDRFFAERPEGSVSTLKIQRTQQEDSAVYLCASSSRTRTGARGEKLFFGSGTQLSVL.